The rows below give T cell receptor beta chains drawn from one sample of a study of identical twins. MiXCR was run by TCRdb on the 5' RACE reads, yielding one entry per CDR3 protein. The table includes around 570,000 distinct CDR3 sequences, nearly 10% detected once. The data also belong to a second study, concerning yellow fever vaccine responses in identical twins.

What was sequenced was PBMCs. Receptors originate from a woman younger than 30 in good health. Each CDR3 is given with its conserved first and last residue. The order of the fields is J gene, V gene, CDR3 protein.

>TRBJ2-5|TRBV4-1
CASSQEALPDPETQYF
>TRBJ2-1|TRBV10-3
CATWLGLAGAPSSYNEQFF
>TRBJ1-1|TRBV11-2
CASRWSTYTEAFF
>TRBJ2-1|TRBV13
CASTKIGTGNEQFF
>TRBJ2-2|TRBV4-3
CASSQDRTSGSSGELFF
>TRBJ2-1|TRBV7-2
CASSSPRLAGGLKQFF
>TRBJ2-1|TRBV11-1
CASSLSLLTTPRYNEQFF
>TRBJ2-1|TRBV27
CASSFSGGPPRYNEQFF
>TRBJ1-3|TRBV5-1
CASQEDAGYGNTIYF
>TRBJ2-1|TRBV4-2
CASSPGQGPNNEQFF
>TRBJ2-3|TRBV5-1
CASSLLLTDTQYF
>TRBJ2-7|TRBV5-4
CASSLKTLPYEQYF
>TRBJ2-3|TRBV2
CASRASVSGFTDTQYF
>TRBJ2-3|TRBV12-3/TRBV12-4
CASTPGGPSTDTQYF
>TRBJ2-3|TRBV11-2
CASSPSFLIRGSSPDTQYF
>TRBJ2-1|TRBV7-2
CASSTQTGLTYNEQFF
>TRBJ2-7|TRBV5-6
CASSLGQGRDEQYF
>TRBJ2-1|TRBV7-6
CASSLAAGTFPNGYNEQFF
>TRBJ2-2|TRBV20-1
CSAGSGELFF
>TRBJ2-1|TRBV28
CASSQDPVGSNEQFF
>TRBJ2-3|TRBV28
CASSLLAGPASTDTQYF
>TRBJ2-6|TRBV12-3/TRBV12-4
CASSWDTNVLTF